The sample holds one count of the clone carrying this T cell receptor beta chain. This CDR3 has 16 residues. Looked up from germline, CDR1 is LGHNA and CDR2 is YSLEER. V trimming: 0 bases; J trimming: 2 bases; junction bases outside the gene matches: 4. Sequencing used immunoSEQ multiplex PCR; TCRdb keeps in-frame clones, though not all of them. Of roughly 120,000 clones listed, 90% are singletons. This record belongs to a study of blood T cell repertoires in COVID-19. The TCR sequence derives from a human donor with active COVID-19. The donor label of this sample is uncertain. The sequencing input was peripheral blood. The chain employs TRBV4-3 and TRBJ2-3; 8 bases line up with TRBD1. The CDR3 is CASSQETGDFTDTQYF. In DNA, the CDR3 is TGCGCCAGCAGCCAAGAGACAGGGGACTTCACAGATACGCAGTATTTT.